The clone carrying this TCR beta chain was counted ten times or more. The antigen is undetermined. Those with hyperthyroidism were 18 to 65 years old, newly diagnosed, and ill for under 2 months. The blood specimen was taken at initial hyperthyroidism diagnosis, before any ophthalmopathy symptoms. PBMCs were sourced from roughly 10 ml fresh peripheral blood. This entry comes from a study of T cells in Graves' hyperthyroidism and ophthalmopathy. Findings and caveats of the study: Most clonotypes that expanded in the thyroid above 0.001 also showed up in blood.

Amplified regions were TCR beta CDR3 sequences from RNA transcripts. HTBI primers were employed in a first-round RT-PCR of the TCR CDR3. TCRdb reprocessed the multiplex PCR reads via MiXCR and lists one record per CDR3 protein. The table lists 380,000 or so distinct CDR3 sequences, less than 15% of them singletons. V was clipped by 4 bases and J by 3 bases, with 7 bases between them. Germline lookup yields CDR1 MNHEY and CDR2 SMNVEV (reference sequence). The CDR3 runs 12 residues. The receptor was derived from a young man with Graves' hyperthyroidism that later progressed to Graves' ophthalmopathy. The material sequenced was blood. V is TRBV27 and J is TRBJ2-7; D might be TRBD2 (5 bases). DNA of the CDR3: TGTGCCAGCAGTTACGGGATCTACGAGCAGTACTTC. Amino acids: CASSYGIYEQYF.